What follows describes a single TCR beta chain. Antigen: not known. These data are taken from a study of tumor-infiltrating lymphocytes in localized non-small cell lung cancer. Study-wide points: Tumor T-cell fraction was not associated with recurrence-free survival.

Germline assignment: CDR1 LNHDA and CDR2 SQIVND (reference sequence). Trimming removed 7 bases at V and 3 bases at J, with 16 bases between. The CDR3 has 14 amino acids. The repertoire was sequenced with immunoSEQ multiplex PCR; TCRdb's copy has only in-frame clones and lacks some. The data hold several thousand clones, with about 76% observed a single time. The sequence derives from a human donor with non-small cell lung cancer. This sequence joins TRBV19 and TRBJ2-7; weak D call: TRBD1 (6 bases). The sample comprised lung tumor tissue. The CDR3 coding sequence is TGTGCCAGTAAGAGGGGACACAGTTACTACGAGCAGTACTTC. It translates to CASKRGHSYYEQYF. The full variable domain, in which reference TRBV19 and TRBJ2-7 provide the parts outside the CDR3, is DGGITQSPKYLFRKEGQNVTLSCEQNLNHDAMYWYRQDPGQGLRLIYYSQIVNDFQKGDIAEGYSVSREKKESFPLTVTSAQKNPTAFYLCASKRGHSYYEQYFGPGTRLTVT.